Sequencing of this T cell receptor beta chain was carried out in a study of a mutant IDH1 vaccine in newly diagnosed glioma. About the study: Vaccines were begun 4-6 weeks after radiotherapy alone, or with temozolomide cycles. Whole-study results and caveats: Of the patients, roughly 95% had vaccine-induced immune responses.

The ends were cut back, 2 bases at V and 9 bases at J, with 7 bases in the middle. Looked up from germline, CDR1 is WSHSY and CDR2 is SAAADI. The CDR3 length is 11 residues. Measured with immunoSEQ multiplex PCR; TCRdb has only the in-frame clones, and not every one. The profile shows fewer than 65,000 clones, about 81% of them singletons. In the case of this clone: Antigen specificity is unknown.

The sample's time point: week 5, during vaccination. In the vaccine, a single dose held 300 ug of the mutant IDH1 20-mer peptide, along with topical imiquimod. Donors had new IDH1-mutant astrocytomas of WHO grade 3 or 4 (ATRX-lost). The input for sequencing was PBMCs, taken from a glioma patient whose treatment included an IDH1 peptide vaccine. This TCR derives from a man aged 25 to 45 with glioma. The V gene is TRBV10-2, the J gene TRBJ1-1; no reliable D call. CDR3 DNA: TGCGCCAGCAGTGAGCACAGCCAAGCTTTCTTT. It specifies CASSEHSQAFF.